These T cell receptor beta chains were read from a single sample in a study of cytomegalovirus exposure and HLA in healthy donors. Profiling relied on immunoSEQ multiplex PCR, and the TCRdb table lists in-frame clones only, not all of them. The sample records some 99,000 clones, 74% being singletons. Sequencing was carried out using PBMCs. Receptors originate from a male donor in good health and CMV-seronegative. Both conserved end residues are part of each CDR3. The order of the fields is V gene, D gene, J gene, clone size, CDR3 DNA, CDR3 protein. D genes are given only for firm matches. Clone size, where shown, is once, few, many, or a class for clones that have expanded.

V: TRBV6-5; D: .; J: TRBJ2-1; size: .; DNA: TGTGCCAGCAGGACAGGAAGCTCCTACAATGAGCAGTTCTTC; CDR3: CASRTGSSYNEQFF
V: TRBV7-9; D: .; J: TRBJ2-6; size: .; DNA: TGTGCCAGCAGCTCTGGCCGGATTAGGGAGTCTGGGGCCAACGTCCTGACTTTC; CDR3: CASSSGRIRESGANVLTF
V: TRBV30; D: .; J: TRBJ2-1; size: .; DNA: TGTGCCTGGACCCAACAGCGGGCTTACAATGAGCAGTTCTTC; CDR3: CAWTQQRAYNEQFF
V: TRBV7-9; D: .; J: TRBJ1-1; size: once; DNA: TGTGCCATTACCCCGGGGGGCACTGAAGCTTTCTTT; CDR3: CAITPGGTEAFF
V: TRBV7-8; D: TRBD2; J: TRBJ2-1; size: few; DNA: TGTGCCAGCAGCTTAGGGGGTTTTACTAGCGGTGTCGGTGAGCAGTTCTTC; CDR3: CASSLGGFTSGVGEQFF
V: TRBV29-1; D: .; J: TRBJ1-1; size: .; DNA: TGCAGCGTTGAAGAAGGTAGCGGGACTGAAGCTTTCTTT; CDR3: CSVEEGSGTEAFF
V: TRBV6-5; D: .; J: TRBJ2-3; size: .; DNA: TGTGCCAGCAGTTACCGACAGTTCTCTAGCACAGATACGCAGTATTTT; CDR3: CASSYRQFSSTDTQYF
V: TRBV5-8; D: TRBD1; J: TRBJ1-1; size: once; DNA: TGTGCCAGCAGAGGACAGGGGAAGGGACGGACACTGGGTGAAGCTTTCTTT; CDR3: CASRGQGKGRTLGEAFF
V: TRBV7-9; D: TRBD2; J: TRBJ2-7; size: .; DNA: TGTGCCAGCAGCCCTAGCGGGAGTAGTCACGAGCAGTACTTC; CDR3: CASSPSGSSHEQYF
V: TRBV29-1; D: .; J: TRBJ2-7; size: .; DNA: TGCAGCGTTGAAGGGGCAGCGGCACCCTACGAGCAGTACTTC; CDR3: CSVEGAAAPYEQYF
V: TRBV9; D: .; J: TRBJ2-1; size: .; DNA: TGTGCCAGCAGCCCACGGGGGAGCTCCTACAATGAGCAGTTCTTC; CDR3: CASSPRGSSYNEQFF
V: TRBV7-2; D: TRBD1; J: TRBJ2-7; size: .; DNA: TGTGCCAGCAGCGGTGGGGACAGCCCCTACGAGCAGTACTTC; CDR3: CASSGGDSPYEQYF
V: TRBV6-1; D: .; J: TRBJ1-3; size: .; DNA: TGTGCCAGCAGTGTTATAGACAGCTACTCTGGAAACACCATATATTTT; CDR3: CASSVIDSYSGNTIYF
V: TRBV28; D: .; J: TRBJ1-1; size: .; DNA: TGTGCCAGCAGTCTCATCAAACAGGGAAGTCGGGCTGAAGCTTTCTTT; CDR3: CASSLIKQGSRAEAFF
V: TRBV15; D: .; J: TRBJ1-1; size: .; DNA: TGTGCCACCCGACAGTTCATGAACACTGAAGCTTTCTTT; CDR3: CATRQFMNTEAFF
V: TRBV28; D: .; J: TRBJ2-1; size: .; DNA: TGTGCCAGCAACTCGGGGGTTTACAATGAGCAGTTCTTC; CDR3: CASNSGVYNEQFF
V: TRBV10-3; D: TRBD2; J: TRBJ2-5; size: .; DNA: TGTGCCATCAGTGAGGGACTAGCGGGGCAAGAGACCCAGTACTTC; CDR3: CAISEGLAGQETQYF
V: TRBV28; D: .; J: TRBJ1-4; size: .; DNA: TGTGCCAGCAGTTTAGGGGGCGCAACTAATGAAAAACTGTTTTTT; CDR3: CASSLGGATNEKLFF
V: TRBV27; D: .; J: TRBJ2-1; size: .; DNA: TGTGCCAGCAGTTTCATGAGTTACAATGAGCAGTTCTTC; CDR3: CASSFMSYNEQFF
V: TRBV7-9; D: TRBD1; J: TRBJ2-5; size: .; DNA: TGTGCCAGCAGCCAGACAGGGGGACAAGAGACCCAGTACTTC; CDR3: CASSQTGGQETQYF
V: TRBV10-3; D: .; J: TRBJ2-7; size: .; DNA: TGTGCCATCAGTGTTTCGCGGCGGGACCTCTCCTACGAGCAGTACTTC; CDR3: CAISVSRRDLSYEQYF
V: TRBV27; D: .; J: TRBJ2-1; size: .; DNA: TGTGCCAGCAGTTTATCCCCACTAGGTTTCTCCTACAATGAGCAGTTCTTC; CDR3: CASSLSPLGFSYNEQFF
V: TRBV5-1; D: TRBD1; J: TRBJ1-4; size: .; DNA: TGCGCCAGCAGCTGGGACAGTAATGAAAAACTGTTTTTT; CDR3: CASSWDSNEKLFF
V: TRBV9; D: TRBD2; J: TRBJ2-2; size: few; DNA: TGTGCCAGCAGCGTAGCTCGGGCTAGCGGGAGGGTTAAGGACACCGGGGAGCTGTTTTTT; CDR3: CASSVARASGRVKDTGELFF
V: TRBV7-3; D: .; J: TRBJ1-1; size: .; DNA: TGTGCCAGCAGCTTAGCCGGTGAAGCTTTCTTT; CDR3: CASSLAGEAFF
V: TRBV7-9; D: TRBD1; J: TRBJ2-7; size: .; DNA: TGTGCCAGCAGCTCACAGGGGGCGGGAACCTACGAGCAGTACTTC; CDR3: CASSSQGAGTYEQYF
V: TRBV5-1; D: .; J: TRBJ2-3; size: .; DNA: TGCGCCAGCAGCCTCCGACTTATAACAGATACGCAGTATTTT; CDR3: CASSLRLITDTQYF
V: TRBV6-5; D: TRBD2; J: TRBJ2-7; size: .; DNA: TGTGCCAGCAGCCCCACTAGCGGGCAAACCTACGAGCAGTACTTC; CDR3: CASSPTSGQTYEQYF
V: TRBV5-4; D: TRBD1; J: TRBJ2-1; size: .; DNA: TGTGCCAGCAGCTTGGGGCGAGGTGGTGGGACAGGCAATGAGCAGTTCTTC; CDR3: CASSLGRGGGTGNEQFF
V: TRBV6-4; D: TRBD1; J: TRBJ1-5; size: .; DNA: TGTGCCAGCAGTGACGGTAAGGGGGCGAGTCAGCCCCAGCATTTT; CDR3: CASSDGKGASQPQHF
V: TRBV5-1; D: .; J: TRBJ1-2; size: .; DNA: TGCGCCAGCAGCTTGTATCCCCCTACCCCGGTTCCCGGTAACTATGGCTACACCTTC; CDR3: CASSLYPPTPVPGNYGYTF
V: TRBV7-9; D: .; J: TRBJ2-2; size: .; DNA: TGTGCCAGCAGACCTTCTTGGACAGCGAACACCGGGGAGCTGTTTTTT; CDR3: CASRPSWTANTGELFF
V: TRBV5-4; D: TRBD1; J: TRBJ1-1; size: once; DNA: TGTGCCAGCAGCTTGCCCGGGACAGTTTTAAGCACTGAAGCTTTCTTT; CDR3: CASSLPGTVLSTEAFF
V: TRBV7-2; D: TRBD2; J: TRBJ2-7; size: .; DNA: TGTGCCAGCAGCTTCCAGACTAGCGGGACCTACGAGCAGTACTTC; CDR3: CASSFQTSGTYEQYF
V: TRBV2; D: .; J: TRBJ2-3; size: .; DNA: TGTGCCAGCAGTACTACGGGCACAGATACGCAGTATTTT; CDR3: CASSTTGTDTQYF
V: TRBV7-2; D: .; J: TRBJ2-7; size: .; DNA: TGTGCCAGCAGCTTGTGGAGGGAGGTTGAGCAGTACTTC; CDR3: CASSLWREVEQYF
V: TRBV9; D: .; J: TRBJ1-3; size: .; DNA: TGTGCCAGCAGCCCCCGACAGTCCGGAAACACCATATATTTT; CDR3: CASSPRQSGNTIYF
V: TRBV5-1; D: TRBD1; J: TRBJ2-5; size: once; DNA: TGCGCCAGCACTCCACAGGGGGCCGAGGAGACCCAGTACTTC; CDR3: CASTPQGAEETQYF
V: TRBV15; D: TRBD2; J: TRBJ2-7; size: .; DNA: TGTGCCACGGGGCCCAAGACTAGCGGGACCTACGAGCAGTACTTC; CDR3: CATGPKTSGTYEQYF
V: TRBV6-5; D: TRBD1; J: TRBJ1-1; size: few; DNA: TGTGCCAGCACGTTTACAGGGGGGTACACTGAAGCTTTCTTT; CDR3: CASTFTGGYTEAFF
V: TRBV28; D: TRBD2; J: TRBJ2-7; size: .; DNA: TGTGCCAGCAGTTCCTCCGTAGCGGGAGTCTCCTACGAGCAGTACTTC; CDR3: CASSSSVAGVSYEQYF
V: TRBV6-5; D: .; J: TRBJ1-5; size: .; DNA: TGTGCCAGCTGGCGGGGGCTCGGAAGCAATCAGCCCCAGCATTTT; CDR3: CASWRGLGSNQPQHF
V: TRBV30; D: .; J: TRBJ1-1; size: .; DNA: TGTGCCTGGACCTTGGGAGCTCTCAACACTGAAGCTTTCTTT; CDR3: CAWTLGALNTEAFF
V: TRBV4-3; D: TRBD2; J: TRBJ2-2; size: .; DNA: TGCGCCAGCAGCCCGAGGACTAGCGGGAGAGTGGACACCGGGGAGCTGTTTTTT; CDR3: CASSPRTSGRVDTGELFF
V: TRBV7-3; D: TRBD2; J: TRBJ2-1; size: .; DNA: TGTGCCAGCAGCTTAAAGCGGGAGGCCCTCTACAATGAGCAGTTCTTC; CDR3: CASSLKREALYNEQFF
V: TRBV6-6; D: TRBD2; J: TRBJ2-7; size: .; DNA: TGTGCCAGCAGTAATCGACTAGCGGGAGACCACGAGCAGTACTTC; CDR3: CASSNRLAGDHEQYF
V: TRBV28; D: .; J: TRBJ1-1; size: .; DNA: TGTGCCAGCAGTTTTGGGTCGGCAGGGAACACTGAAGCTTTCTTT; CDR3: CASSFGSAGNTEAFF
V: TRBV5-1; D: TRBD1; J: TRBJ1-2; size: once; DNA: TGCGCCAGCAGCTCGTCAGGGGGGTCTAACTATGGCTACACCTTC; CDR3: CASSSSGGSNYGYTF
V: TRBV25-1; D: TRBD2; J: TRBJ2-1; size: .; DNA: TGTGCCAGCGAGCGGGGTCCTTACAATGAGCAGTTCTTC; CDR3: CASERGPYNEQFF
V: TRBV4-2; D: .; J: TRBJ1-4; size: .; DNA: TGTGCCAGCAGCCAGCAGAGGTACCATAATGAAAAACTGTTTTTT; CDR3: CASSQQRYHNEKLFF
V: TRBV6-6; D: TRBD1; J: TRBJ1-1; size: .; DNA: TGTGCCAGCAGTACCCTGGACAGGGGACTGAACACTGAAGCTTTCTTT; CDR3: CASSTLDRGLNTEAFF
V: TRBV5-6; D: TRBD2; J: TRBJ2-2; size: .; DNA: TGTGCCAGCAACTACGGGAGGGGTTACACCGGGGAGCTGTTTTTT; CDR3: CASNYGRGYTGELFF